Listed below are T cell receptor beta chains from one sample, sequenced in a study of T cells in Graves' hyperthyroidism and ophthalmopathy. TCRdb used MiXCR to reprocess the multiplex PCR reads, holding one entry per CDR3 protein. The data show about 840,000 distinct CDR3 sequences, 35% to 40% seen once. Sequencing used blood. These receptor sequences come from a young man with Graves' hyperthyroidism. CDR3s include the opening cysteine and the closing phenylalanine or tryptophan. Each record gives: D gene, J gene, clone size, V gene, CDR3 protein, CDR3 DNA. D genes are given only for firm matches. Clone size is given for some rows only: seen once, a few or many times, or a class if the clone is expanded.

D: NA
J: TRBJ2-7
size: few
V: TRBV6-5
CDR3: CASSYSEARTYEQYF
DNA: TGTGCCAGCAGTTACTCGGAAGCTAGAACCTACGAGCAGTACTTC

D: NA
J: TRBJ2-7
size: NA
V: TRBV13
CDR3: CASSLGGQFYEQYF
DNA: TGTGCCAGCAGCTTAGGCGGGCAATTCTACGAGCAGTACTTC

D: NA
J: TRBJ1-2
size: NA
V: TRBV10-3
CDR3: CAISGGSGYGYTF
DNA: TGTGCCATCAGTGGGGGTAGCGGCTATGGCTACACCTTC

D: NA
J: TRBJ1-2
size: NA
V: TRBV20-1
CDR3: CSAPSGYNYGYTF
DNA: TGCAGTGCCCCCTCCGGGTATAACTATGGCTACACCTTC

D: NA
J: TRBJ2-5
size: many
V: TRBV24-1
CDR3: CATSVGFEETQYF
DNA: TGTGCCACCAGTGTGGGCTTTGAAGAGACCCAGTACTTC

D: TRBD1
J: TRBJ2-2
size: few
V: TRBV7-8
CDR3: CASSSLIRQGAGGELFF
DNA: TGTGCCAGCAGCTCCCTAATTAGACAGGGGGCAGGCGGGGAGCTGTTTTTT

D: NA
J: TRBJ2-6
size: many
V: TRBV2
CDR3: CASSQISGANVLTF
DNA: TGTGCCAGCAGTCAAATCTCTGGGGCCAACGTCCTGACTTTC

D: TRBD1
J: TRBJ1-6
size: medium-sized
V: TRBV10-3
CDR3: CAISESTGAGSPLHF
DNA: TGTGCCATCAGTGAGTCGACAGGGGCTGGTTCACCCCTCCACTTT

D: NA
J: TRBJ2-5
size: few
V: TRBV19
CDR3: CASSPSGGSETQYF
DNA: TGTGCCAGTAGTCCCTCGGGCGGGTCTGAGACCCAGTACTTC

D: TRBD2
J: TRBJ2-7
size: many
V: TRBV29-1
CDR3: CSVEEGLAGYEQYF
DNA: TGCAGCGTTGAAGAGGGACTAGCAGGGTACGAGCAGTACTTC

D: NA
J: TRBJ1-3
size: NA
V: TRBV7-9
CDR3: CASSPGDVSGNTIYF
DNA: TGTGCCAGCAGCCCGGGGGATGTCTCTGGAAACACCATATATTTT

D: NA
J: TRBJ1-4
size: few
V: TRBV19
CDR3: CASSIGGGTNEKLFF
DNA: TGTGCCAGTAGTATCGGAGGGGGAACTAATGAAAAACTGTTTTTT

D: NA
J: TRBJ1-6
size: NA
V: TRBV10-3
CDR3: CASSDGMSSYNSPLHF
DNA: TGTGCCAGCAGTGACGGGATGAGCTCCTATAATTCACCCCTCCACTTT

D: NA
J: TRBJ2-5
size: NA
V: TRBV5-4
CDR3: CASTLRGAEFVTQYF
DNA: TGTGCCAGCACCCTTAGGGGCGCGGAATTCGTGACCCAGTACTTC

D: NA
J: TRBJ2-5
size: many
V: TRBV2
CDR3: CASSDRRQETQYF
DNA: TGTGCCAGCAGCGACAGACGGCAAGAGACCCAGTACTTC

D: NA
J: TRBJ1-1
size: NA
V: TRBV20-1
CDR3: CSAFDVKRMNTEAFF
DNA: TGCAGTGCTTTCGACGTTAAGAGAATGAACACTGAAGCTTTCTTT

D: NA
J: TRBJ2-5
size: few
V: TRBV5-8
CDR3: CASEDLQETQYF
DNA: TGTGCCAGCGAGGACCTGCAGGAGACCCAGTACTTC

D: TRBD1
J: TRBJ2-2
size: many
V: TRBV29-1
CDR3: CSVDVQGTNTGELFF
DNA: TGCAGCGTTGATGTACAGGGGACGAACACCGGGGAGCTGTTTTTT

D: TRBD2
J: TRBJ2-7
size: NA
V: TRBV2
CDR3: CASRRGGRNEQYF
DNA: TGTGCCAGCAGGCGGGGGGGGAGGAACGAGCAGTACTTC

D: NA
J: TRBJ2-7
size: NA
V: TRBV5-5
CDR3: CASSFGGGMDYEQYF
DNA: TGTGCCAGCAGCTTCGGCGGCGGGATGGACTACGAGCAGTACTTC

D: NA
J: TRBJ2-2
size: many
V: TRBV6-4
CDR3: CASSDITTGELFF
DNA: TGTGCCAGCAGTGACATTACCACCGGGGAGCTGTTTTTT

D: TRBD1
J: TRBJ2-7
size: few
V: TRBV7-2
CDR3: CASSPRQGPDEQYF
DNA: TGTGCCAGCAGTCCCCGACAGGGACCTGACGAGCAGTACTTC

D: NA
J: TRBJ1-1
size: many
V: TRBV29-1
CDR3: CSVSHGQRNTEAFF
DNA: TGCAGCGTTTCGCACGGACAGAGGAACACTGAAGCTTTCTTT

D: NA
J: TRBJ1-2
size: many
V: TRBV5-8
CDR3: CASTPGRDGYTF
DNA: TGTGCCAGCACCCCCGGGCGCGATGGCTACACCTTC

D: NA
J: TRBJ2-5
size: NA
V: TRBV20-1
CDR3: CSAYSSAKTQYF
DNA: TGCAGTGCTTACAGCAGCGCAAAGACCCAGTACTTC

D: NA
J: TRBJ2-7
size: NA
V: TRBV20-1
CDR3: CSASLQGSSYEQYF
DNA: TGCAGTGCTAGCCTTCAGGGGAGCTCCTACGAGCAGTACTTC

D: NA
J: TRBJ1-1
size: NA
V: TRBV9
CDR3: CASSVVGEGTEAFF
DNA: TGTGCCAGCAGCGTTGTGGGGGAGGGTACTGAAGCTTTCTTT

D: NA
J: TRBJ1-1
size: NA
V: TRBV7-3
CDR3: CASSLTGQSDMNTEAFF
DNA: TGTGCCAGCAGCTTAACCGGACAGTCGGATATGAACACTGAAGCTTTCTTT

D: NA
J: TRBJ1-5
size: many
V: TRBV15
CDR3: CATGRDRYSNQPQHF
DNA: TGTGCCACCGGTCGTGACAGGTATAGCAATCAGCCCCAGCATTTT

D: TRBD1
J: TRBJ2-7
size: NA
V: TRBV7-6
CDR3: CASSGTGTGGWHEQYF
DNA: TGTGCCAGCAGCGGCACCGGGACAGGGGGATGGCACGAGCAGTACTTC

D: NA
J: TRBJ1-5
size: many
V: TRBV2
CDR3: CASSEARGLGPQHF
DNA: TGTGCCAGCAGTGAAGCAAGAGGGCTCGGGCCCCAGCATTTT

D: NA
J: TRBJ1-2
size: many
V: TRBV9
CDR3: CASSVVENYGYTF
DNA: TGTGCCAGCAGCGTAGTTGAGAACTATGGCTACACCTTC

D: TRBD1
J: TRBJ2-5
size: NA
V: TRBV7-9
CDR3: CASSQKGDRGRETQYF
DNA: TGCGCCAGCAGCCAAAAGGGGGACAGGGGGCGCGAGACCCAGTACTTC

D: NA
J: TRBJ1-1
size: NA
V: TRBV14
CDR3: CASSRRGTAINTEAFF
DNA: TGTGCCAGCAGCCGCCGCGGGACGGCTATTAACACTGAAGCTTTCTTT

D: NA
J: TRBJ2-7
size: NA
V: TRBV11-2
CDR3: CASSPLARLPYEQYF
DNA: TGTGCCAGCAGCCCCCTAGCGCGCCTCCCTTACGAGCAGTACTTC

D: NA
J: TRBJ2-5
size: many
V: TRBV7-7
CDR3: CASSPTGLQETQYF
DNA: TGTGCTAGCAGCCCCACAGGCCTGCAAGAGACCCAGTACTTC

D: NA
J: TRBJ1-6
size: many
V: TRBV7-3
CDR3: CASSLQGFDSPLHF
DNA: TGTGCCAGCAGCTTACAGGGCTTTGACTCACCCCTCCACTTT

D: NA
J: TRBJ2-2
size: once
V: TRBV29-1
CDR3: CSLYGRRRAGELFF
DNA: TGCAGCTTATATGGGCGGAGGAGGGCCGGGGAGCTGTTTTTT

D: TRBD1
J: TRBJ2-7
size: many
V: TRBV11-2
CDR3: CASSLRDSSVEQYF
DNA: TGTGCCAGCAGCTTACGGGACAGCTCAGTCGAGCAGTACTTC

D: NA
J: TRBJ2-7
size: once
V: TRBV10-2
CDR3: CASSPRESEQYF
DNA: TGCGCCAGCAGCCCCAGGGAAAGCGAGCAGTACTTC